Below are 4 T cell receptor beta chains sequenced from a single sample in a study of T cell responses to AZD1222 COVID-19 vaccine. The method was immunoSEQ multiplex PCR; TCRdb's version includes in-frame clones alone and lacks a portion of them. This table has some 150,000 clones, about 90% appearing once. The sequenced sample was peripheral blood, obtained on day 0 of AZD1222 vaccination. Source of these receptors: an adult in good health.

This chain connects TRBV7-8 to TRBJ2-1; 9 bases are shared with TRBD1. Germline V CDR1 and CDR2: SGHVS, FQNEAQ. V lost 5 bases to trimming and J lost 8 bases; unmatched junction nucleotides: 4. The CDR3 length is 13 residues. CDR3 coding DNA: TGTGCCAGCAGCAAGGACAGGGGCGATGAGCAGTTCTTC. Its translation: CASSKDRGDEQFF.

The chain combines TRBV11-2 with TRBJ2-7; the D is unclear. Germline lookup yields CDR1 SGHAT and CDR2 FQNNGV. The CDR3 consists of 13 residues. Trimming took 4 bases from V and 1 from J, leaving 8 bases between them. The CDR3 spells CASSSLWSYEQYF. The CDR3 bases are TGTGCCAGCAGCTCCCTGTGGTCCTACGAGCAGTACTTC.

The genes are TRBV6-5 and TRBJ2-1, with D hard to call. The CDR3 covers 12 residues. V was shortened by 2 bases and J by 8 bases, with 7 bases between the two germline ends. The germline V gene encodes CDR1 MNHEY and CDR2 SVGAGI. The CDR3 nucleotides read TGTGCCAGCAGTTACGGTCGTGATGAGCAGTTCTTC. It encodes CASSYGRDEQFF.

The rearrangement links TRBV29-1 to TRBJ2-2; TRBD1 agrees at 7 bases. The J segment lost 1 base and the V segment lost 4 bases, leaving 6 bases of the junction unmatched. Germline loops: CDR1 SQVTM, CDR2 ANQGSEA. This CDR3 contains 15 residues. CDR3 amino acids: CSVVFWDRNTGELFF. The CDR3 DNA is TGCAGCGTTGTTTTCTGGGACAGGAACACCGGGGAGCTGTTTTTT.